This is a list of T cell receptor beta chains from one sample in a study of cytomegalovirus exposure and HLA in healthy donors. Method: immunoSEQ multiplex PCR; TCRdb's copy keeps in-frame clones and lacks some. Altogether about 120,000 clones are present, 65% to 80% being singletons, with the ten largest covering roughly 30%. The sequencing sample was made of PBMCs. The source is a man aged 55 to 70 in good health and CMV-seropositive. The CDR3 runs from the conserved cysteine through the conserved F or W. Each record gives: D gene, clone size, V gene, J gene, CDR3 protein, CDR3 DNA. D genes are given only for firm matches. Rows give clone size only sometimes, using once, few, many, or a class for an expanded clone.

.,once,TRBV5-1,TRBJ1-6,CASSLAGGEGSPLHF,TGCGCCAGCAGCTTGGCGGGGGGAGAAGGTTCACCCCTCCACTTT
TRBD1,few,TRBV18,TRBJ2-1,CASSEDRDGEQFF,TGTGCCAGCTCAGAGGACAGGGACGGTGAGCAGTTCTTC
.,.,TRBV28,TRBJ1-5,CASSPLGGGGQPQHF,TGTGCCAGCAGTCCCCTAGGGGGGGGAGGACAGCCCCAGCATTTT
.,.,TRBV5-6,TRBJ1-1,CASTLRAGPTNTEAFF,TGTGCCAGCACCCTACGGGCGGGACCGACGAACACTGAAGCTTTCTTT
TRBD2,.,TRBV9,TRBJ2-2,CASSVGSGSTSGELFF,TGTGCCAGCAGCGTAGGTAGCGGGAGTACGTCCGGGGAGCTGTTTTTT
.,.,TRBV4-1,TRBJ1-1,CASSFSGRGKNLNTEAFF,TGCGCCAGCAGCTTTTCGGGCAGGGGCAAAAACTTGAACACTGAAGCTTTCTTT
.,.,TRBV5-5,TRBJ1-2,CASSSWGDYGYTF,TGTGCCAGCAGCTCGTGGGGGGACTATGGCTACACCTTC
TRBD1,.,TRBV2,TRBJ2-1,CASTRQGAEDEQFF,TGTGCCAGCACACGGCAGGGGGCGGAGGATGAGCAGTTCTTC
.,.,TRBV7-2,TRBJ1-2,CASSLSSQGRYGYTF,TGTGCCAGCAGCTTAAGTAGTCAGGGGCGCTATGGCTACACCTTC
TRBD1,many,TRBV9,TRBJ2-7,CASSVGGTGGQSEQYF,TGTGCCAGCAGCGTAGGAGGGACAGGGGGCCAATCGGAGCAGTACTTC
.,.,TRBV6-1,TRBJ1-4,CASTHSPTNEKLFF,TGTGCCAGCACCCATAGTCCAACTAATGAAAAACTGTTTTTT
TRBD1,.,TRBV5-1,TRBJ1-1,CASRSQGANTEAFF,TGCGCCAGCAGAAGCCAGGGGGCAAACACTGAAGCTTTCTTT